This paragraph covers one TCR beta chain sequence. Produced via immunoSEQ multiplex PCR; TCRdb's table is partial and in-frame only. The data contain under 70,000 clones, roughly 86% of them singletons. CDR1 is GTSNPN and CDR2 is SVGIG in the germline V gene (reference sequence). J lost 8 bases, V lost 0 bases, and 1 base had no gene match. The CDR3 has 12 residues. The sample originates from a study of OX40 agonist ivuxolimab in advanced cancers. The wider study: Those enrolled were 80% to 85% male, with a mean age of around 60 years and ages from about 20 to 85.

The material sequenced was CD4+ or CD8+ T cells sorted from blood, taken in a trial of the OX40 agonist ivuxolimab. The source of this sequence is an adult with an advanced solid tumor such as melanoma, head and neck, liver or kidney cancer. The chain carries TRBV30 and TRBJ1-1; TRBD1 aligns across 9 bases. The CDR3 DNA sequence: TGTGCCTGGAGTGTGGGGACAGGGGAAGCTTTCTTT. It codes for CAWSVGTGEAFF.